The clone carrying this TCR beta chain came up many times. Trimming removed 2 bases from V and 1 base from J, with 14 bases in between. Per the germline V gene, CDR1 is GTSNPN and CDR2 is SVGIG (reference sequence). CDR3 length: 15 amino acids. Some clones are missing from TCRdb's copy, which holds only in-frame ones; the method was immunoSEQ multiplex PCR. The sample includes about 1 million clones, around 74% of them seen just once. This sample is part of a study of shared clonotypes between healthy human individuals. Sequenced sample: memory CD4+ T cells sorted from blood. The sample's subset: CD45RA-negative fraction. This receptor was identified in a young man in good health. The V and J genes are TRBV30 and TRBJ1-2; tentative D call: TRBD1 (5 bases). The CDR3 DNA reads as TGTGCCTGGAGTCGCGACAGCGGTTATAACTATGGCTACACCTTC. It yields the protein CAWSRDSGYNYGYTF.